A selection of T cell receptor beta chains follows, all from one sample in a study of blood T cell repertoires in COVID-19. TCRdb's copy holds only in-frame clones and misses some; the assay was immunoSEQ multiplex PCR. Here the sample spans around 140,000 clones, approximately 88% being singletons. Sample: peripheral blood. The receptors derive from a woman aged 45-65 years with acute or convalescent COVID-19. CDR3s include the opening cysteine and the closing phenylalanine or tryptophan. Each record gives: J gene, V gene, clone size, D gene, CDR3 DNA, CDR3 protein. A D gene is named only where the DNA matches it firmly. Size is stated for part of the rows, as once, few or many counts, or as a class when the clone is expanded.

TRBJ1-2 | TRBV28 | - | - | TGTGCCAGCAAAAACCTCGGGGGGAGTGGCTACACCTTC | CASKNLGGSGYTF
TRBJ1-6 | TRBV27 | few | - | TGTGCCAGCAGCCCGGACAGATATAATTCACCCCTCCACTTT | CASSPDRYNSPLHF
TRBJ1-5 | TRBV20-1 | - | - | TGCAGTGCTAGTCTGGCGGGATTTCAGCCCCAGCATTTT | CSASLAGFQPQHF
TRBJ2-5 | TRBV28 | - | - | TGTGCCAGCAGTATCACAGGGGAGACCCAGTACTTC | CASSITGETQYF
TRBJ2-7 | TRBV25-1 | - | - | TGTGCCAGCAGGCGGGGCTCCTACGAGCAGTACTTC | CASRRGSYEQYF
TRBJ2-7 | TRBV6-1 | once | TRBD1 | TGTGCCAGCAGTGAAGCGGGGGGGACAGGGAGGCGCTACGAGCAGTACTTC | CASSEAGGTGRRYEQYF
TRBJ2-4 | TRBV15 | - | TRBD1 | TGTGCCACCAGCGTCCGGACAGGGACCCAAAACATTCAGTACTTC | CATSVRTGTQNIQYF
TRBJ1-6 | TRBV28 | - | TRBD1 | TGTGCCAGCAGTCCTACAGGGGATAATTCACCCCTCCACTTT | CASSPTGDNSPLHF
TRBJ1-1 | TRBV2 | - | - | TGTGCCAGCAGTGTAAACATGAACACTGAAGCTTTCTTT | CASSVNMNTEAFF
TRBJ1-2 | TRBV11-2 | once | - | TGTGCCAGCGCGGGGGAGGCTCTGAGTGGCTACACCTTC | CASAGEALSGYTF
TRBJ2-4 | TRBV25-1 | - | - | TGTGCCAGCAGTGAATCCCAGGGTACCAAAAACATTCAGTACTTC | CASSESQGTKNIQYF